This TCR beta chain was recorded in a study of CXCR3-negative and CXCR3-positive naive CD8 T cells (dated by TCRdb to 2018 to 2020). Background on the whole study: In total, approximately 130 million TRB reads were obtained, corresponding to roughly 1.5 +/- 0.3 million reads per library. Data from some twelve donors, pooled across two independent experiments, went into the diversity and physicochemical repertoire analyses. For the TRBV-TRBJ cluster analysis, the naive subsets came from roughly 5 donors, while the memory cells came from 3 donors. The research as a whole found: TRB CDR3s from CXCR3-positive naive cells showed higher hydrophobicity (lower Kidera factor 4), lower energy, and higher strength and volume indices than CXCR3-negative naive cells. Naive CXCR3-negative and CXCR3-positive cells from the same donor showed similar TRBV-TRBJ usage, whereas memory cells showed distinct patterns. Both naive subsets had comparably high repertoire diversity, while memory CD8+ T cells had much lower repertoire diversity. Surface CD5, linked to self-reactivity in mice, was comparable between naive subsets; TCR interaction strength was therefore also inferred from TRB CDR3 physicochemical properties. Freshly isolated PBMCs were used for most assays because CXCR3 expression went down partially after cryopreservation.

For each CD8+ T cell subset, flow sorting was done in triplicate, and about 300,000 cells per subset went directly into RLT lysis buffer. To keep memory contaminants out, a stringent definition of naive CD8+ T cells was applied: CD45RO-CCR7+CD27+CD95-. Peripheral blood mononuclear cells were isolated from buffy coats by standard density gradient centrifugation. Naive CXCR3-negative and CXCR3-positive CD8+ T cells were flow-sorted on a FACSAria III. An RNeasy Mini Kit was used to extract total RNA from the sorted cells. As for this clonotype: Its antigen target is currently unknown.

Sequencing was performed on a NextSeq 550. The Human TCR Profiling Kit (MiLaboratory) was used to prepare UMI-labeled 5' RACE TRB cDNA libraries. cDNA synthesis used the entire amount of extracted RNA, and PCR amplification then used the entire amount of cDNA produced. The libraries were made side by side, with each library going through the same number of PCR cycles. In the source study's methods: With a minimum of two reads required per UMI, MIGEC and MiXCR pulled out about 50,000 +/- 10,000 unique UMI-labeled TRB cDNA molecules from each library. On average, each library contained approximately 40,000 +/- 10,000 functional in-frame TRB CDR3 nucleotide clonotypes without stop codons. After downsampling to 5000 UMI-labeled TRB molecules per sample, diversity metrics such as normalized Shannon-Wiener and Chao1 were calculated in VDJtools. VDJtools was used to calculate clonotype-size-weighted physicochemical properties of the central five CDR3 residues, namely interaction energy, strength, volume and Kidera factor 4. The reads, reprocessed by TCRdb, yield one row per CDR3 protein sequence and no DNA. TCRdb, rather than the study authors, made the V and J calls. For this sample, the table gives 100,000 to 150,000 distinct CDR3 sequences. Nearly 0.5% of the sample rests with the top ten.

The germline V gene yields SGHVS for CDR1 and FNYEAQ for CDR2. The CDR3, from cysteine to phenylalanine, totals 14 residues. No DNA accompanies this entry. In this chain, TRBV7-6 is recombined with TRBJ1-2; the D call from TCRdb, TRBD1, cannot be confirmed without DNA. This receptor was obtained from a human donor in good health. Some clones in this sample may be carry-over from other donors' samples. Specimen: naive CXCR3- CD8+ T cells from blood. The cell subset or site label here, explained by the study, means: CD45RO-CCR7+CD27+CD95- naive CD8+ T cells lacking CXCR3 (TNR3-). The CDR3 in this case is CASSLAQGGYGYTF.